This T cell receptor beta chain was sequenced in a study of cytomegalovirus exposure and HLA in healthy donors. The wider study: There were 85 million or so unique TCRs (from HLA-typed donors) in an early data release.

General study findings and limits: The study had only CMV serostatus as immune exposure information.

The PCR was carried out with 60 Vbeta primers and 13 Jbeta primers. Clones were read by immunoSEQ multiplex PCR, and TCRdb kept only the in-frame ones, dropping some. The sample includes 98,000 or so clones, about 76% seen only once; the top ten take roughly 7.7%. Germline-derived CDR1 and CDR2 are SGHTS and YDEGEE. Trimming took off 2 bases at V and 9 bases at J, with 14 bases between the two ends. CDR3 size: 13 residues. As to this clone: Its matching antigen is unknown.

This chain uses TRBV5-8 with TRBJ1-2; no definite D call. The sequence came from a human donor in good health. Sequencing was performed on PBMCs. CDR3 bases: TGTGCCAGCAGCTTCCCTACTAACCTGCGCTACACCTTC. Translating it yields CASSFPTNLRYTF.